The entry that follows covers one T cell receptor (beta chain) sequence. These data belong to a study of blood T cell repertoires in COVID-19. Study in general: Symptom resolution, clearance, or two negative PCRs marked donors in Cohort 3 as recovered. The samples span acute and convalescent COVID-19 from the United States, Italy and Spain. PBMCs, B-cell-depleted T cells, or T cells provided the cDNA or gDNA that made up the material.

The germline V gene encodes CDR1 MRHNA and CDR2 SNTAGT. V gave up 6 bases and J gave up 3 bases; unmatched junction bases: 10. The CDR3 extends over 16 amino acids. As processed by the authors: Estimation of nucleated cell counts relied on the amplification of reference gene primers. Produced via immunoSEQ multiplex PCR; TCRdb's table is partial and in-frame only. V and J calls and clone size are as listed in that table; D and trimming were resolved from the DNA. Of about 270,000 clones listed, about 88% were seen once; the top ten hold around 2%. The rearrangement joins TRBV6-4 to TRBJ1-1; 10 nucleotides align to TRBD1. This TCR was sampled from a woman between 55 and 75 years old in a cohort exposed to, infected with or recovered from COVID-19 (not recorded which). Input material: PBMCs or T cells enriched from blood (not recorded which). CDR3 bases: TGTGCCAGCAGGGCGGGACAGGGGAAAAGGGACACTGAAGCTTTCTTT. Amino acids: CASRAGQGKRDTEAFF.